This T cell receptor beta chain is from a study of blood T cell repertoires in COVID-19 (dated by TCRdb to 2020 to 2021). As for the study more broadly: Samples from collaborators originated in the United States, Italy and Spain and spanned both the acute and convalescent phases of COVID-19. The prospective study material was composed of cDNA or gDNA derived from T cells, B-cell-depleted T cells, or PBMCs. The dataset comprised deeply sampled blood TCRbeta repertoires from subjects exposed to, actively infected with, or recovered from COVID-19. The repertoires were released in a freely available public database meant as a resource for research on the immune response to SARS-CoV-2. Samples were obtained from the ongoing ImmuneRACE study (first 160 participants) and from about 1,300 subjects provided by 6 global collaborators. Nearly every sample came with metadata listing a de-identified subject ID, COVID-19 status, age in years and sex. Where HLA class I and class II types were available, the types were taken from metadata supplied by the sample provider, not from assay-based typing. The investigation overall reported the following: How much clinical and demographic metadata was included differed by source and by participant, and the metadata was provided uncurated.

The table lists this clone with a few counts. The antigen this receptor binds is unknown. The input lacks base qualities; no much larger clone sits a single base away. Each collaborating institution followed its own protocols to collect whole blood in K2EDTA tubes. For TCRbeta analysis, collaborator samples were shipped as frozen whole blood, as isolated PBMCs, or as DNA extracted from either sample type. TCRbeta CDR3 regions were amplified from genomic DNA by means of the immunoSEQ Assay, a bias-controlled multiplex PCR. On the authors' methods: Within the assay, amplification of reference gene primers was used to estimate how many nucleated cells each sample contained. To quantify the absolute abundance of each unique TCRbeta CDR3 rearrangement, sequence reads were collapsed and filtered. Productive Simpson clonality was computed per sample as the square root of Simpson's diversity index over productive rearrangements. The source is immuneACCESS, and TCRdb retained only in-frame sequences with V and J called. Part of the clones is not carried over; for the studies checked, unresolved V genes explain less than half of this, and the remainder is unexplained. D and trimming come from the DNA, and the V and J calls and clone size come from that table. The sample has tens of thousands of clones on record, 80% to 90% of them singletons. Of the sample, around 1.6% falls within the top ten clones.

Sequencing was performed on peripheral blood. The receptor was isolated from a man aged 55 to 70 with acute or convalescent COVID-19.

DNA sequence: TGTGCCAGCAGTTCTCAGGCGAACACTGAAGCTTTCTTT. It encodes CASSSQANTEAFF. The chain links TRBV11-2 with TRBJ1-1, with the D gene not confidently named. Relative to germline, V is 6 bases shorter and J is 1 base shorter, with 9 bases between their ends. From a lookup of the germline V gene, CDR1 and CDR2 are SGHAT and FQNNGV. The CDR3, from cysteine to phenylalanine, totals 13 residues. Only the CDR3 portion is preserved as DNA: 39 bases, with reading frame beginning at the first base.